The 23 T cell receptor beta chains presented below share a single source sample, sequenced in a study of cytomegalovirus exposure and HLA in healthy donors. PCR was performed using 60 Vbeta and 13 Jbeta primers. The method was immunoSEQ multiplex PCR; TCRdb's version includes in-frame clones alone and lacks a portion of them. The sample lists roughly 62,000 clones; 70% to 80% were seen once. Sequencing input: PBMCs. The receptors stem from a woman aged 35 to 49 in good health and CMV-seropositive.

This clone has a single count. As DNA, the CDR3 is TGTGCCAGCAGTGTCCTTAGTGGGAGCGCCTCTTACACCTTC. Translated: CASSVLSGSASYTF. The gene calls are TRBV2 and TRBJ1-2; unclear D gene. This CDR3 has 14 residues. Trimming cost V 4 bases and J 11 bases, with 20 bases left between them. Germline assignment: CDR1 SNHLY and CDR2 FYNNEI.

The V and J genes are TRBV27 and TRBJ2-5; TRBD2 matches at 7 bases. CDR1 MNHEY and CDR2 SMNVEV come from the germline V gene (reference sequence). V lost 6 bases, J lost 4 bases, and 14 bases stayed unmatched. This CDR3 spans 16 amino acids. The CDR3 is CASSDVAGDLRETQYF. The CDR3 DNA is TGTGCCAGCAGCGACGTTGCGGGGGATTTGAGAGAGACCCAGTACTTC.

V usage is TRBV2 and J usage is TRBJ2-5; 14 bases align to TRBD2. The CDR3 is made up of 18 amino acids. CDR1 SNHLY and CDR2 FYNNEI come from the germline V gene. J gave up 2 bases and V 5 bases, and 10 bases lay outside the gene matches. CDR3 DNA sequence: TGTGCCAGCAGTCTAGGACTAGCGGGGGGAATCAAACAAGAGACCCAGTACTTC. Its protein product is CASSLGLAGGIKQETQYF.

This clone was observed a single time. The chain links TRBV5-1 to TRBJ1-4; the D gene is possibly TRBD1 (6 bases). The CDR3 totals 15 residues. Germline CDR1 SGHRS, CDR2 YFSETQ. Between the trimmed V and J ends, which lost 1 base and 1 base, there was a span of 8 bases. The CDR3 nucleotides read TGCGCCAGCAGCTTGAGCAGGGGAACTAATGAAAAACTGTTTTTT. Amino acid sequence: CASSLSRGTNEKLFF.

The V call is TRBV7-8, the J call TRBJ1-2, with TRBD1 matching 11 bases. With 5 bases clipped from V and 13 bases from J, the junction kept 15 bases outside the gene matches. The CDR3 is 15 residues long. CDR1 SGHVS and CDR2 FQNEAQ come from the germline V gene. For the CDR3, the DNA is TGTGCCAGCAGCGCTGGACAGGGGGCGTACGAGTCGTGCACCTTC. As protein: CASSAGQGAYESCTF.

V is TRBV5-5 and J is TRBJ2-1; D ambiguous. The ends were cut back, 3 bases at V and 0 bases at J, with 7 bases in the middle. The CDR3 runs 14 residues. The germline CDR1 and CDR2 sequences are SGHKS and YYEKEE (reference sequence). The DNA for the CDR3 is TGTGCCAGCAGCTACACCCGCTCCTACAATGAGCAGTTCTTC. Its protein product is CASSYTRSYNEQFF.

The genes are TRBV19 and TRBJ2-2; TRBD2 matches 12 bases. V lost 6 bases and J lost 3; bases outside the gene matches: 8. Germline V gene sequence: CDR1 LNHDA, CDR2 SQIVND (reference sequence). The CDR3 is 17 amino acids. DNA of the CDR3: TGTGCCAGTAGGATCCTAGCGGGGGGGCTGGACACCGGGGAGCTGTTTTTT. The encoded protein is CASRILAGGLDTGELFF.

This rearrangement joins TRBV30 to TRBJ1-5; 8 nucleotides match TRBD1. This CDR3 is 14 amino acids long. Per germline, CDR1 GTSNPN and CDR2 SVGIG (reference sequence). V shed 4 bases and J 0 bases; nucleotides not matched to a gene: 2. The CDR3 loop reads CAWTGQGSNQPQHF. The CDR3 coding sequence is TGTGCCTGGACCGGACAGGGTAGCAATCAGCCCCAGCATTTT.

V is TRBV5-4 and J is TRBJ2-5, with D possibly matching TRBD1 (6 bases). CDR1 and CDR2 (germline): SGHNT, YYREEE (reference sequence). The CDR3 sequence is 14 residues long. Trimming removed 4 bases at V and 0 bases at J, with 10 bases between. CDR3 residues: CASSTDSDQETQYF. The CDR3, as DNA: TGTGCCAGCAGCACGGACAGCGACCAAGAGACCCAGTACTTC. Full variable domain (rest looked up from reference TRBV5-4 and TRBJ2-5): ETGVTQSPTHLIKTRGQQVTLRCSSQSGHNTVSWYQQALGQGPQFIFQYYREEENGRGNFPPRFSGLQFPNYSSELNVNALELDDSALYLCASSTDSDQETQYFGPGTRLLVL.

This clone appeared a single time. The chain links TRBV29-1 to TRBJ2-7, with 10 bases identical to TRBD1. The V segment lost 6 bases and the J segment 1 base; nucleotides outside the gene matches: 3. The CDR3 is 13 residues long. From germline, CDR1 is SQVTM and CDR2 ANQGSEA. CDR3 amino acids: CSVGTGVSYEQYF. The CDR3 DNA sequence: TGCAGCGTGGGGACAGGGGTTTCCTACGAGCAGTACTTC.

The chain couples TRBV29-1 to TRBJ2-7; D remains unclear. The V gene lost 4 bases and the J gene lost 0 bases, with 10 bases spanning the gap. CDR1 is SQVTM, CDR2 ANQGSEA, per germline. The CDR3 is 13 amino acids. The CDR3 sequence: CSVVARSSYEQYF. In DNA form, the CDR3 reads TGCAGCGTTGTTGCCCGGAGCTCCTACGAGCAGTACTTC.

This clone appeared a few times. The chain combines TRBV2 with TRBJ2-7; 10 positions match TRBD1. The CDR3 extends over 15 amino acids. V gave up 2 bases and J gave up 7 bases; unmatched junction bases: 8. Germline-derived CDR1 and CDR2 are SNHLY and FYNNEI. The CDR3 reads CASSEQGQGFWEQYF. In DNA form, the CDR3 reads TGTGCCAGCAGTGAACAGGGACAGGGGTTTTGGGAGCAGTACTTC.

In regard to this clone: Other DNA sequences in the same sample also yield this CDR3. The CDR3 region has the DNA TGTGCCAGCAGCTCTCCGACAGGCGTAAACACCATATATTTT. Translation: CASSSPTGVNTIYF. The chain uses TRBV11-2 and TRBJ1-3; a possible D gene is TRBD1 (6 bases). Trimming shortened V by 4 bases and J by 6 bases, and 13 bases separated the two germline ends. Germline loops: CDR1 SGHAT, CDR2 FQNNGV. The CDR3 is 14 amino acids.

The genes are TRBV5-1 and TRBJ1-1, with 7 bases lining up with TRBD1. The germline V gene has CDR1 SGHRS and CDR2 YFSETQ. V lost 4 bases, J lost 6 bases, and 9 bases stayed unmatched. This CDR3 has 14 residues. CDR3 DNA sequence: TGCGCCAGCAGCGAAAGATGGGACAGCCCTGAAGCTTTCTTT. It specifies CASSERWDSPEAFF. Variable domain in full (rest from reference TRBV5-1 and TRBJ1-1): KAGVTQTPRYLIKTRGQQVTLSCSPISGHRSVSWYQQTPGQGLQFLFEYFSETQRNKGNFPGRFSGRQFSNSRSEMNVSTLELGDSALYLCASSERWDSPEAFFGQGTRLTVV.

This clone appeared a few times. This chain uses TRBV11-2 with TRBJ1-2, with D possibly matching TRBD1 (6 bases). Trimming pared 5 bases from V and 8 bases from J, leaving 15 bases between. The germline CDR1 and CDR2 sequences are SGHAT and FQNNGV. The CDR3 contains 13 residues. CDR3 residues: CASSPGGRWGYTF. The CDR3 region has the DNA TGTGCCAGCAGCCCGGGGGGGCGCTGGGGCTACACCTTC. Full variable domain (missing parts from reference TRBV11-2 and TRBJ1-2): EAGVAQSPRYKIIEKRQSVAFWCNPISGHATLYWYQQILGQGPKLLIQFQNNGVVDDSQLPKDRFSAERLKGVDSTLKIQPAKLEDSAVYLCASSPGGRWGYTFGSGTRLTVV.

About this clone: Different DNA sequences within this sample yield the same CDR3. The genes are TRBV6-4 and TRBJ2-3, with 8 bases identical to TRBD2. The CDR3 extends over 15 amino acids. V lost 0 bases and J lost 1; bases outside the gene matches: 0. Germline-derived CDR1 and CDR2 are MRHNA and SNTAGT. The CDR3 loop is CASSDSSGGTDTQYF. The CDR3 coding sequence is TGTGCCAGCAGTGACTCTAGCGGGGGCACAGATACGCAGTATTTT.

This chain uses TRBV5-6 with TRBJ1-2, with TRBD1 identical over 9 bases. Trimming cost V 4 bases and J 5 bases; bases outside gene matches: 6. Germline V lookup: CDR1 SGHDT, CDR2 YYEEEE. CDR3 size: 14 residues. CDR3 nucleotide sequence: TGTGCCAGCAGCGGGGACAGGGCGGGTTATGGCTACACCTTC. Translation gives CASSGDRAGYGYTF. The whole variable domain, remainder taken from reference TRBV5-6 and TRBJ1-2, is DAGVTQSPTHLIKTRGQQVTLRCSPKSGHDTVSWYQQALGQGPQFIFQYYEEEERQRGNFPDRFSGHQFPNYSSELNVNALLLGDSALYLCASSGDRAGYGYTFGSGTRLTVV.

The CDR3 nucleotides are TGTGCCAGCAGTTTTACCGGGACAGGGGATTCACCCCTCCACTTT. Its translation is CASSFTGTGDSPLHF. The chain has TRBV6-5 and TRBJ1-6, with TRBD1 matching over 10 bases. Trimming removed 4 bases from V and 8 bases from J; junction bases left unmatched: 5. The CDR3 is 15 amino acids. Germline V lookup: CDR1 MNHEY, CDR2 SVGAGI.

V usage is TRBV6-1 and J usage is TRBJ1-5, with D possibly TRBD1 on 5 matching bases. Per germline, CDR1 MNHNS and CDR2 SASEGT. V shed 5 bases and J shed 5 bases, with 16 bases lying between them. CDR3 length: 15 residues. The CDR3 nucleotides are TGTGCCAGCAGTCGGGGAGGGGCCAGGCATCAGCCCCAGCATTTT. As protein: CASSRGGARHQPQHF.

The table lists this clone with a few counts. J is TRBJ2-7 and V is TRBV12-5; 11 bases line up with TRBD1. Germline trimming cut 1 base from V and 7 bases from J; bases unmatched to any gene: 9. The CDR3 is made up of 16 amino acids. Germline CDR1 LGHNT, CDR2 FRNRAP. CDR3 in DNA: TGTGCTAGTGGTTTGGCCGCTGGGACAGGGGGTGAAGAGCAGTACTTC. Translated, it gives CASGLAAGTGGEEQYF.

The chain has TRBV9 and TRBJ2-2; D is undetermined. V was cut by 0 bases and J by 6 bases, with 12 bases left in between. Looked up from germline, CDR1 is SGDLS and CDR2 is YYNGEE. This CDR3 spans 15 amino acids. DNA for the CDR3: TGTGCCAGCAGCGTAGGGCCAGGCGCCCCCGGGGAGCTGTTTTTT. This codes for CASSVGPGAPGELFF.

The genes are TRBV7-9 and TRBJ2-4, with D tentatively TRBD2 (6 bases). CDR3 length: 17 amino acids. CDR1 SEHNR and CDR2 FQNEAQ come from the germline V gene (reference sequence). Trimming stripped 5 bases from V and 0 bases from J, with 17 bases between. For the CDR3, the DNA is TGTGCCAGCAGCCCCCTGGGAGGTGGGCTAGCCAAAAACATTCAGTACTTC. This sequence encodes CASSPLGGGLAKNIQYF.

The chain recombines TRBV29-1 with TRBJ1-2, with D possibly TRBD1 on 5 matching bases. The CDR3 loop spans 16 amino acids. V was trimmed by 0 bases and J by 4 bases, leaving 18 bases between them. The germline CDR1 and CDR2 sequences are SQVTM and ANQGSEA. In DNA, the CDR3 is TGCAGCGTTGAAGATTTCCGGACCCACAGGACCTATGGCTACACCTTC. It encodes CSVEDFRTHRTYGYTF.